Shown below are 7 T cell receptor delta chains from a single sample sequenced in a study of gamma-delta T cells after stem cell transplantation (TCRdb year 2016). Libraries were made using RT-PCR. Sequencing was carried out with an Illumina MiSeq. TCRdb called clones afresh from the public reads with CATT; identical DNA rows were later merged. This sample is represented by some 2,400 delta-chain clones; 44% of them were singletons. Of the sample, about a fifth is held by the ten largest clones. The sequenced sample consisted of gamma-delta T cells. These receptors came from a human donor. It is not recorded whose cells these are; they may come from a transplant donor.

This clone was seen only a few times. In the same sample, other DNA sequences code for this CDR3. This chain's CDR3 is CACDTVRWGANTSNTDKLIF. The CDR3 DNA reads TGTGCCTGTGACACCGTCCGCTGGGGGGCTAACACCTCGAACACCGATAAACTCATCTTT. The rearrangement uses TRDV2 and TRDJ1, with 7 bases fitting TRDD3. V shed 0 bases and J 0 bases; nucleotides not matched to a gene: 18. The CDR3 length is 20 residues. CDR1 and CDR2 (germline): GEAIGNYY, EKD.

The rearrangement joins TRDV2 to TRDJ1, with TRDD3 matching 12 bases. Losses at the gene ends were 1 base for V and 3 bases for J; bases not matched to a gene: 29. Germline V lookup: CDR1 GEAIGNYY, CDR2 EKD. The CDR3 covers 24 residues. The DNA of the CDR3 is TGTGCCTGTGACACTGCTTTAGGGGGTAGAACGACTGGGGGATACAACGACCTATCCGATAAACTCATCTTT. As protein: CACDTALGGRTTGGYNDLSDKLIF.

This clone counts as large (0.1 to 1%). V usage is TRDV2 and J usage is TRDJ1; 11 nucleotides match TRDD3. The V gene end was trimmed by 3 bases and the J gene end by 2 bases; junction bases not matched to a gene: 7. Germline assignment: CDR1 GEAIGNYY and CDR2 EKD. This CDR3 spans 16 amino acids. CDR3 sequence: CACDVIGGYGTDKLIF. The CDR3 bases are TGTGCCTGTGACGTGATTGGGGGATACGGGACCGATAAACTCATCTTT.

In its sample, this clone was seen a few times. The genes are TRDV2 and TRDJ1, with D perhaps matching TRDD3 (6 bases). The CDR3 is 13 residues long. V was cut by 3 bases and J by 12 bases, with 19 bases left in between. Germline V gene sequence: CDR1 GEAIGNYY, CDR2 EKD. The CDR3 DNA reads TGTGCCTGTGACTCAATACTGGAGGATACCATCATCTTT. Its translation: CACDSILEDTIIF.

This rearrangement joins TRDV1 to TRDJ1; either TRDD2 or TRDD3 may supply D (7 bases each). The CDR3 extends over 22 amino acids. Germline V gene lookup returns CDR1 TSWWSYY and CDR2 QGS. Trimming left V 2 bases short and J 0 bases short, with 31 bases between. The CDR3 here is CALGERFLRSWGLPRYTDKLIF. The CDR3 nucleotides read TGTGCTCTTGGGGAAAGGTTCCTACGTAGCTGGGGGCTTCCTCGGTACACCGATAAACTCATCTTT.

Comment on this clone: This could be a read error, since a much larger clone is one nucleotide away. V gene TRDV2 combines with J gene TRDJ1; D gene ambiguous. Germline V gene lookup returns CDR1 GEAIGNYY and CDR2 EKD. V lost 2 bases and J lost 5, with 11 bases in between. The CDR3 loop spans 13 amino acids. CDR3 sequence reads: CACDMVGKDKLIF. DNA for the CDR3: TGTGCCTGTGACATGGTAGGGAAGGATAAACTCATCTTT.

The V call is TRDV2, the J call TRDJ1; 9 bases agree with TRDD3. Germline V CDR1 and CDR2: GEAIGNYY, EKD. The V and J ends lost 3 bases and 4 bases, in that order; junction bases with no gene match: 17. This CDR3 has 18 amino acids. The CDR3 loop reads CACDSIVARGIPNDKLIF. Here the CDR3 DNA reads TGTGCCTGTGACTCGATAGTTGCACGGGGGATACCCAACGATAAACTCATCTTT.